The rows below give T cell receptor beta chains drawn from one sample of a study of tumor-infiltrating lymphocytes in primary liver carcinoma. TCRdb processed the multiplex PCR reads anew with MiXCR; each CDR3 protein has one entry. The table lists tens of thousands of distinct CDR3 sequences, 70% to 85% of them singletons, with about 16% in the top ten. Source material: liver tumor tissue from sampling region 4. The receptors originated from a man aged 35-49 years with primary liver carcinoma and hepatitis B virus infection. CDR3s include the opening cysteine and the closing phenylalanine or tryptophan. Each record gives: D gene, V gene, clone size, J gene, CDR3 protein, CDR3 DNA. A D gene is named only where the DNA matches it firmly. Clone size appears in some rows only: once, few, many, or a class for an expanded clone.

D gene: NA; V gene: TRBV6-5; clone size: NA; J gene: TRBJ2-1; CDR3 protein: CASGPTGGFYNEQFF; CDR3 DNA: TGTGCCAGCGGCCCCACCGGTGGGTTCTACAATGAGCAGTTCTTC
D gene: NA; V gene: TRBV12-3/TRBV12-4; clone size: NA; J gene: TRBJ2-1; CDR3 protein: CASTLSNEQLF; CDR3 DNA: TGTGCCAGCACCCTGAGCAATGAGCAGCTCTTC
D gene: NA; V gene: TRBV6-1; clone size: medium-sized; J gene: TRBJ1-1; CDR3 protein: CASRSPGKPEAFF; CDR3 DNA: TGTGCCAGCAGATCACCGGGAAAACCTGAAGCTTTCTTT
D gene: NA; V gene: TRBV11-2; clone size: NA; J gene: TRBJ2-3; CDR3 protein: CASSLDILLNTRYF; CDR3 DNA: TGTGCCAGCAGCTTAGATATCCTGTTGAATACGCGGTATTTT
D gene: TRBD1; V gene: TRBV12-3/TRBV12-4; clone size: few; J gene: TRBJ2-7; CDR3 protein: CASSFGSGQGFYEQYF; CDR3 DNA: TGTGCCAGCAGTTTCGGTTCTGGACAGGGTTTCTACGAGCAGTACTTC
D gene: TRBD2; V gene: TRBV7-3; clone size: many; J gene: TRBJ2-5; CDR3 protein: CASSLTAPSGGETQYF; CDR3 DNA: TGTGCCAGCAGCTTAACAGCGCCTAGCGGAGGGGAGACCCAGTACTTC
D gene: NA; V gene: TRBV19; clone size: many; J gene: TRBJ1-5; CDR3 protein: CASSEAANQPQHF; CDR3 DNA: TGTGCCAGTAGTGAGGCAGCTAATCAGCCCCAGCATTTT
D gene: TRBD2; V gene: TRBV29-1; clone size: NA; J gene: TRBJ2-7; CDR3 protein: CSVWTSGRFEEQYF; CDR3 DNA: TGCAGCGTCTGGACTAGCGGGAGGTTTGAGGAGCAGTACTTC
D gene: TRBD1; V gene: TRBV28; clone size: once; J gene: TRBJ2-5; CDR3 protein: CASRGLTGGRPETQYF; CDR3 DNA: TGTGCCAGCAGGGGACTGACAGGGGGACGACCAGAGACCCAGTACTTC
D gene: NA; V gene: TRBV11-1; clone size: NA; J gene: TRBJ2-1; CDR3 protein: CASSLVVSNNDQFF; CDR3 DNA: TGTGCCAGCAGCCTAGTGGTCAGCAACAATGACCAGTTCTTC
D gene: NA; V gene: TRBV12-5; clone size: NA; J gene: TRBJ2-7; CDR3 protein: CASDGTGSYERYF; CDR3 DNA: TGTGCTAGTGATGGGACCGGTTCCTACGAGCGGTACTTC
D gene: TRBD1; V gene: TRBV10-1; clone size: NA; J gene: TRBJ2-5; CDR3 protein: CASSESTGTGKEILYF; CDR3 DNA: TGCGCCAGCAGTGAGTCGACGGGGACAGGGAAAGAGATCCTGTACTTC
D gene: NA; V gene: TRBV5-1; clone size: NA; J gene: TRBJ1-1; CDR3 protein: CASSLAGGLSEAFF; CDR3 DNA: TGCGCCAGCAGCTTGGCCGGGGGACTCTCGGAAGCTTTCTTT
D gene: NA; V gene: TRBV19; clone size: NA; J gene: TRBJ1-1; CDR3 protein: CASSTNGPWAHPFF; CDR3 DNA: TGTGCCAGTAGCACAAACGGACCGTGGGCGCACCCTTTCTTT
D gene: TRBD2; V gene: TRBV4-1; clone size: medium-sized; J gene: TRBJ2-7; CDR3 protein: CASSQDQASGYYEQYF; CDR3 DNA: TGCGCCAGCAGCCAAGATCAGGCTAGCGGATACTACGAGCAGTACTTC
D gene: NA; V gene: TRBV6-4; clone size: NA; J gene: TRBJ2-3; CDR3 protein: CASSDSSSVSTDTQYF; CDR3 DNA: TGTGCCAGCAGTGACTCGTCTAGCGTGAGCACAGATACGCAGTATTTT
D gene: NA; V gene: TRBV29-1; clone size: NA; J gene: TRBJ2-3; CDR3 protein: CRAGKEDTQYF; CDR3 DNA: TGCAGGGCGGGAAAGGAAGATACGCAGTATTTT
D gene: NA; V gene: TRBV4-2; clone size: medium-sized; J gene: TRBJ2-2; CDR3 protein: CASSQDQVGGELFF; CDR3 DNA: TGTGCCAGCAGCCAAGATCAGGTGGGAGGGGAGCTGTTTTTT
D gene: NA; V gene: TRBV5-1; clone size: once; J gene: TRBJ2-5; CDR3 protein: CASSYKGPETQYF; CDR3 DNA: TGCGCCAGCAGCTACAAGGGGCCAGAGACCCAGTACTTC
D gene: NA; V gene: TRBV28; clone size: few; J gene: TRBJ2-7; CDR3 protein: CASSCGDEQYF; CDR3 DNA: TGTGCCAGCAGTTGTGGGGACGAGCAGTACTTC
D gene: NA; V gene: TRBV29-1; clone size: NA; J gene: TRBJ2-7; CDR3 protein: CSAMRSGNGTPYEEYF; CDR3 DNA: TGCAGCGCCATGAGATCTGGGAACGGCACTCCCTACGAGGAGTACTTT
D gene: TRBD1; V gene: TRBV29-1; clone size: NA; J gene: TRBJ2-5; CDR3 protein: CNGIQGTEKTQYF; CDR3 DNA: TGCAACGGCATACAGGGGACGGAAAAGACCCAGTACTTC
D gene: NA; V gene: TRBV7-9; clone size: many; J gene: TRBJ2-7; CDR3 protein: CASSLGLAEQYF; CDR3 DNA: TGTGCCAGCAGCCTCGGGCTAGCGGAGCAGTACTTC
D gene: NA; V gene: TRBV29-1; clone size: NA; J gene: TRBJ2-1; CDR3 protein: CSVMCPEQDKQFF; CDR3 DNA: TGCAGCGTCATGTGCCCTGAACAGGATAAGCAGTTCTTC
D gene: NA; V gene: TRBV11-3; clone size: NA; J gene: TRBJ2-1; CDR3 protein: CASSLGLSNNGQFF; CDR3 DNA: TGTGCCAGTAGCTTAGGGCTCAGCAACAATGGGCAGTTCTTC
D gene: NA; V gene: TRBV2; clone size: many; J gene: TRBJ2-3; CDR3 protein: CASSPLEDTQYF; CDR3 DNA: TGTGCCAGCAGTCCCCTAGAAGATACGCAGTATTTT
D gene: TRBD2; V gene: TRBV11-2; clone size: NA; J gene: TRBJ2-1; CDR3 protein: CASSSPGGSEFNEQFF; CDR3 DNA: TGTGCCAGTAGCTCCCCCGGCGGGAGTGAGTTCAATGAGCAGTTCTTC
D gene: TRBD2; V gene: TRBV11-1; clone size: NA; J gene: TRBJ2-4; CDR3 protein: CANSFPWTSGAKNIQYF; CDR3 DNA: TGTGCCAACAGCTTTCCCTGGACTAGTGGGGCCAAAAACATTCAGTACTTC
D gene: NA; V gene: TRBV29-1; clone size: NA; J gene: TRBJ1-1; CDR3 protein: CSASAGWGMNIEAFF; CDR3 DNA: TGCAGTGCTTCCGCAGGGTGGGGCATGAACATTGAAGCTTTCTTT
D gene: TRBD1; V gene: TRBV10-3; clone size: few; J gene: TRBJ2-5; CDR3 protein: CTISAGQGKGTQYF; CDR3 DNA: TGTACCATCAGTGCGGGACAGGGGAAAGGGACCCAGTACTTC
D gene: NA; V gene: TRBV7-8; clone size: NA; J gene: TRBJ1-2; CDR3 protein: CASSPHKGGGGYTF; CDR3 DNA: TGCGCCAGCAGCCCGCATAAGGGGGGGGGGGGCTACACCTTC